This T cell receptor beta chain was captured by sequencing in a study of blood T cell repertoires in COVID-19. The authors' processing: Amplification of reference gene primers was used by the study to estimate nucleated cell counts. The method was immunoSEQ multiplex PCR; TCRdb's version includes in-frame clones alone and lacks a portion of them. That table gives V, J and clone size, and the DNA gave D and trimming. The sample lists 110,000 to 150,000 clones, around 90% seen once, with roughly 1.9% in the top ten. The CDR3 runs to 14 residues. Trimming at V came to 6 bases and at J to 4 bases, leaving 7 bases not matched to a gene. The V gene's germline CDR1 is KGHDR and CDR2 SFDVKD.

The receptor's source is a man aged 70 or older with acute or convalescent COVID-19. The V call is TRBV24-1, the J call TRBJ1-2; 7 positions match TRBD1. Sequenced input: peripheral blood. The CDR3 protein is CATSPAGQAYGYTF. As DNA, the CDR3 is TGTGCCACCAGTCCAGCAGGACAGGCCTATGGCTACACCTTC.